The 32 T cell receptor beta chains reported below all come from one sample, sequenced in a study of T cell repertoires in cytomegalovirus infection. TCRdb used MiXCR to reprocess the reads, holding one entry per CDR3 protein. The data show under 95,000 distinct CDR3 sequences, with 4% seen just once and around 21% held by the top ten. Sequenced material: PBMCs. These receptor sequences come from a human donor in good health (CMV status not recorded). Some clones in this sample may be carry-over from other donors' samples.

The CDR3 region is CASSFVGQGYNEQFF. The CDR3 coding sequence is TGTGCCAGCAGTTTTGTTGGACAGGGTTACAATGAGCAGTTCTTC. This chain uses TRBV28 with TRBJ2-1; TRBD1 matches 8 bases. The CDR3 loop spans 15 amino acids. V was pared by 3 bases and J by 4 bases, with 5 bases of the junction left unmatched. Germline CDR1 is MDHEN and CDR2 is SYDVKM.

Many counts were recorded for this clonotype. This sequence joins TRBV28 and TRBJ1-5; TRBD1 matches 9 bases. After removal of 6 bases from V and 0 bases from J, the junction contained 9 bases not matched to a gene. This CDR3 spans 17 amino acids. From germline, CDR1 is MDHEN and CDR2 SYDVKM. For the CDR3, the DNA is TGTGCCAGCAGCCTCGACAGGGGGACTTATAGCAATCAGCCCCAGCATTTT. Its translation is CASSLDRGTYSNQPQHF.

This clonotype was counted ten times or more. The J gene is TRBJ1-1, the V gene TRBV28; D uncertain. The germline V and J ends were trimmed by 4 bases and 9 bases, with 24 bases remaining between them. The CDR3 is made up of 16 amino acids. Germline V lookup: CDR1 MDHEN, CDR2 SYDVKM. In DNA, the CDR3 is TGTGCCAGCAGTTCTCCTCTCCTCTCAGGTGGCAATAAAGCTTTCTTT. It translates to CASSSPLLSGGNKAFF. Supplemented by reference TRBV28 and TRBJ1-1, the full variable domain reads DVKVTQSSRYLVKRTGEKVFLECVQDMDHENMFWYRQDPGLGLRLIYFSYDVKMKEKGDIPEGYSVSREKKERFSLILESASTNQTSMYLCASSSPLLSGGNKAFFGQGTRLTVV.

This clonotype was observed many times. CDR3 sequence: CASSLAGRGPLETQYF. The CDR3 region has the DNA TGTGCCAGCAGCTTAGCCGGAAGAGGGCCGCTGGAGACCCAGTACTTC. V and J are TRBV7-2 and TRBJ2-5; D possibly corresponds to TRBD2 (5 bases). The germline CDR1 and CDR2 sequences are SGHTA and FQGNSA. CDR3 length: 16 residues. Trimming cost V 0 bases and J 5 bases, with 16 bases left between them.

This clonotype was observed at least ten times. One end of the junction does not line up with germline, which may come from a read error. This chain connects TRBV7-2 to TRBJ2-7, with 10 bases matching TRBD2. CDR1 and CDR2 from the germline V gene are SGHTA and FQGNSA. This CDR3 spans 12 amino acids. The CDR3: CASSYLAGVINF. The CDR3 DNA reads as TGTGCCAGCAGCTACCTAGCGGGAGTAATTAACTTC.

This clonotype showed up many times. This sequence joins TRBV7-2 and TRBJ1-6, with 12 bases fitting TRBD1. V shed 5 bases, J shed 9 bases, and the junction held 14 bases outside the gene matches. Germline CDR1 reads SGHTA; CDR2 reads FQGNSA. The CDR3 is 18 amino acids. The CDR3 protein is CASSTLGTGGSGGSPLHF. As DNA, the CDR3 is TGTGCCAGCAGCACCCTCGGGACAGGGGGCTCGGGGGGTTCACCCCTCCACTTT.

This clonotype was counted at least ten times. The genes are TRBV7-9 and TRBJ2-7, with a tentative D call TRBD1 (6 bases). Germline CDR1 and CDR2: SEHNR and FQNEAQ (reference sequence). Trimming shortened V by 5 bases and J by 2 bases, and 13 bases separated the two germline ends. CDR3 length: 14 amino acids. The CDR3 here is CASSQQGTAYEQYF. CDR3 nucleotide sequence: TGTGCCAGCAGCCAGCAGGGGACGGCCTACGAGCAGTACTTC.

There are many counts of this clonotype. This chain links TRBV7-2 with TRBJ2-3; tentatively, D is TRBD2 (7 bases). CDR1 is SGHTA and CDR2 is FQGNSA in the germline V gene. The length of the CDR3 is 15 residues. V gave up 1 base and J gave up 8 bases, with 16 bases separating them. The CDR3 region has the DNA TGTGCCAGCAGCTTAGGGCGGGGGCAGTTGGGTACGCAGTATTTT. Protein: CASSLGRGQLGTQYF.

The CDR3 DNA follows: TGTGCCAGCAGACGGGACAAGAACACTGAAGCTTTCTTT. Amino acids: CASRRDKNTEAFF. The chain employs TRBV7-2 and TRBJ1-1; D perhaps matches TRBD1 (6 bases). The CDR3 is 13 amino acids. The V gene lost 6 bases and the J gene lost 1 base, with 9 bases spanning the gap. Germline V gives CDR1 SGHTA, CDR2 FQGNSA.

The table lists this clonotype with many counts. The chain carries TRBV7-2 and TRBJ1-2; D unresolved. Germline V gives CDR1 SGHTA, CDR2 FQGNSA. CDR3 length equals 13 residues. The V end was cut by 1 base, the J end by 8 bases, with 11 bases between. Here the CDR3 DNA reads TGTGCCAGCAGCTTAGTTTTAGGCGGGGGCTACACCTTC. Its translation: CASSLVLGGGYTF.

In this sample, this clonotype turned up many times. This chain joins TRBV28 and TRBJ2-7; D is uncertain. Germline CDR1 reads MDHEN; CDR2 reads SYDVKM. V lost 7 bases to trimming and J lost 3 bases, with 16 bases between them. CDR3 length: 14 residues. CDR3 sequence reads: CASKDVTNFYEQYF. In DNA, the CDR3 is TGTGCCAGCAAAGATGTGACCAATTTCTACGAGCAGTACTTC.

This clonotype was seen repeatedly, ten times or more. The V gene is TRBV6-6, the J gene TRBJ2-7, with D possibly being TRBD2 (6 bases). The CDR3 length is 11 residues. V was shortened by 9 bases and J by 6 bases, with 12 bases between the two germline ends. In germline, CDR1 is MNHNY, CDR2 SVGAGI (reference sequence). The CDR3: CASNRGSEQYF. The CDR3 coding sequence is TGTGCCAGTAATCGGGGGAGCGAGCAGTACTTC.

This clonotype has at least ten counts. The chain combines TRBV5-1 with TRBJ1-1; D not resolved. Trimming shortened V by 5 bases and J by 1 base, and 12 bases separated the two germline ends. Germline values: CDR1 SGHRS, CDR2 YFSETQ. This CDR3 comprises 14 residues. CDR3 bases: TGCGCCAGCAGTTTTAATGCCCAGAACACTGAAGCTTTCTTT. Its protein product is CASSFNAQNTEAFF.

The sample holds many counts of this clonotype. V gene TRBV7-8 combines with J gene TRBJ1-6; weak D call: TRBD1 (6 bases). V gave up 4 bases and J gave up 8 bases, with 18 bases separating them. CDR3 size: 16 residues. Germline assignment: CDR1 SGHVS and CDR2 FQNEAQ. The CDR3, as DNA: TGTGCCAGCAGCTCCACGGCCCAGGGGTTTTATTCACCCCTCCACTTT. It translates to CASSSTAQGFYSPLHF.

This clonotype was seen many times. The chain links TRBV7-2 to TRBJ2-1, with 8 bases that match TRBD1. CDR1 is SGHTA and CDR2 is FQGNSA in the germline V gene. V trimming: 4 bases; J trimming: 7 bases; junction bases outside the gene matches: 9. The CDR3 totals 15 residues. CDR3 sequence (DNA): TGTGCCAGCAGCTCCAGGACAGGGATGAGGAATGAGCAGTTCTTC. It translates to CASSSRTGMRNEQFF. The full variable domain, its missing parts supplied by reference TRBV7-2 and TRBJ2-1, is GAGVSQSPSNKVTEKGKDVELRCDPISGHTALYWYRQSLGQGLEFLIYFQGNSAPDKSGLPSDRFSAERTGGSVSTLTIQRTQQEDSAVYLCASSSRTGMRNEQFFGPGTRLTVL.

This clonotype was recorded at least ten times. The CDR3 nucleotides are TGTGCCAGCAGTTTGCGACGGAATAATTCACCCCTCCACTTT. Translated: CASSLRRNNSPLHF. The chain has TRBV28 and TRBJ1-6; D uncertain. Trimming removed 3 bases from V and 5 bases from J, with 8 bases in between. Germline CDR1 is MDHEN and CDR2 is SYDVKM. This CDR3 comprises 14 residues.

This clonotype was detected ten times or more. V gene TRBV6-5 combines with J gene TRBJ1-3; D gene ambiguous. The CDR3 has 14 residues. The V and J ends lost 0 bases and 5 bases respectively, with 8 bases between them. Per germline, CDR1 MNHEY and CDR2 SVGAGI. CDR3 in DNA: TGTGCCAGCAGTTACTCGGGCCGCAGAAACACCATATATTTT. As protein: CASSYSGRRNTIYF.

This clonotype showed up many times. The gene calls are TRBV7-2 and TRBJ2-5, with TRBD2 as a possible D gene (7 bases). Trimming took 7 bases from V and 4 from J, leaving 13 bases between them. This CDR3 region has 13 residues. Germline V gene data show CDR1 as SGHTA and CDR2 as FQGNSA. CDR3 bases: TGTGCCAGCACCCTAGGGGGGGGAGAGACCCAGTACTTC. As protein: CASTLGGGETQYF.

In its sample, this clonotype was seen many times. The chain uses TRBV7-2 and TRBJ2-5; weak D call: TRBD2 (7 bases). Germline V gene data show CDR1 as SGHTA and CDR2 as FQGNSA. The CDR3 is 16 residues long. The V and J ends lost 4 bases and 5 bases respectively, with 20 bases between them. CDR3 sequence reads: CASSSPGGPKRETQYF. CDR3 nucleotide sequence: TGTGCCAGCAGCTCCCCGGGGGGCCCTAAAAGGGAGACCCAGTACTTC.

This clonotype was detected many times. This chain joins TRBV19 and TRBJ1-4; D ambiguous. V was cut by 6 bases and J by 0 bases, with 11 bases left in between. The germline CDR1 and CDR2 sequences are LNHDA and SQIVND (reference sequence). The CDR3 covers 15 residues. Written as DNA, the CDR3 is TGTGCCAGTAGACGACGTACTGCAACTAATGAAAAACTGTTTTTT. This codes for CASRRRTATNEKLFF.

This clonotype was detected many times. The chain uses TRBV7-2 and TRBJ1-2; the D is unclear. The germline V gene has CDR1 SGHTA and CDR2 FQGNSA. Trimming cost V 1 base and J 7 bases, with 7 bases left between them. CDR3 length: 12 amino acids. CDR3 bases: TGTGCCAGCAGCTTAGTGGTTTTTGGCTACACCTTC. Residues: CASSLVVFGYTF.

Many counts were recorded for this clonotype. The chain carries TRBV6-1 and TRBJ2-3, with TRBD1 matching over 7 bases. Germline CDR1 and CDR2: MNHNS and SASEGT. The CDR3 extends over 15 amino acids. With V trimmed by 5 bases and J by 6 bases, 11 bases remained unmatched. CDR3 region: CASSYPPGQIDTQYF. The CDR3 bases are TGTGCCAGCAGTTACCCGCCGGGACAGATCGATACGCAGTATTTT.

There are many counts of this clonotype. The chain employs TRBV12-3 or TRBV12-4 and TRBJ1-1; D gene uncertain. This CDR3 spans 15 amino acids. The ends were cut back, 5 bases at V and 1 base at J, with 14 bases in the middle. The CDR3: CASSPPMGKNTEAFF. In nucleotides, the CDR3 is TGTGCCAGCAGTCCCCCGATGGGGAAGAACACTGAAGCTTTCTTT.

This clonotype has ten or more counts. The J gene is TRBJ2-1, the V gene TRBV13; TRBD1 is a possible D gene (5 bases). Trimming took 2 bases from V and 7 from J, leaving 12 bases between them. CDR1 and CDR2 from the germline V gene are PRHDT and FYEKMQ (reference sequence). The CDR3 contains 14 residues. The CDR3 spells CASSLMAGLNEQFF. CDR3 nucleotides: TGTGCCAGCAGCTTAATGGCAGGGTTAAATGAGCAGTTCTTC.

At least ten counts were recorded for this clonotype. The germline gene is not matched at one end of the junction; a read error may be the cause. The genes are TRBV7-6 and TRBJ2-5; TRBD1 agrees at 7 bases. The V gene's germline CDR1 is SGHVS and CDR2 FNYEAQ. There are 13 residues in the CDR3. The CDR3 spells CASSMGQIETQYF. CDR3 DNA: TGTGCTAGCAGCATGGGACAGATAGAGACCCAGTACTTC.

This clonotype was seen many times. The chain has TRBV7-2 and TRBJ2-7; 8 positions match TRBD2. Germline-derived CDR1 and CDR2 are SGHTA and FQGNSA. Trimming cost V 6 bases and J 1 base; bases outside gene matches: 8. This CDR3 region has 15 residues. The CDR3 loop reads CASSITGLGSYEQYF. CDR3 in DNA: TGTGCCAGCAGTATTACGGGACTAGGTTCCTACGAGCAGTACTTC. Combining the CDR3 with reference TRBV7-2 and TRBJ2-7 gives the whole variable domain GAGVSQSPSNKVTEKGKDVELRCDPISGHTALYWYRQSLGQGLEFLIYFQGNSAPDKSGLPSDRFSAERTGGSVSTLTIQRTQQEDSAVYLCASSITGLGSYEQYFGPGTRLTVT.

The genes are TRBV27 and TRBJ2-6; tentative D call: TRBD2 (5 bases). Looked up from germline, CDR1 is MNHEY and CDR2 is SMNVEV (reference sequence). The CDR3 loop spans 17 amino acids. V dropped 3 bases and J dropped 0 bases, with 12 bases sitting between them. CDR3 in amino acids: CASSLERRDSGANVLTF. The CDR3 nucleotides are TGTGCCAGCAGTTTGGAGCGGAGAGACTCTGGGGCCAACGTCCTGACTTTC.

The chain recombines TRBV5-1 with TRBJ2-5; 11 bases align to TRBD2. Trimming removed 6 bases from V and 1 base from J; junction bases left unmatched: 5. This CDR3 is 15 amino acids long. Germline V lookup: CDR1 SGHRS, CDR2 YFSETQ. The DNA for the CDR3 is TGCGCCAGCACCACTAGCGGGGGTACCCAAGAGACCCAGTACTTC. This encodes CASTTSGGTQETQYF.

At least ten counts were recorded for this clonotype. J is TRBJ2-1 and V is TRBV7-9, with 7 bases that match TRBD2. This CDR3 has 14 residues. Germline-derived CDR1 and CDR2 are SEHNR and FQNEAQ (reference sequence). V shed 5 bases, J shed 8 bases, and the junction held 9 bases outside the gene matches. The CDR3 DNA sequence: TGTGCCAGCAGCCCGCGGGGGATATTATATGAGCAGTTCTTC. Translating it yields CASSPRGILYEQFF.

This clonotype was recorded many times. This chain connects TRBV6-5 to TRBJ1-5; tentatively, D is TRBD1 (6 bases). V was pared by 2 bases and J by 9 bases, with 14 bases between. The germline V gene encodes CDR1 MNHEY and CDR2 SVGAGI. This CDR3 is built from 14 residues. The CDR3 is CASSYSTRGGPQHF. The CDR3 DNA sequence: TGTGCCAGCAGTTACAGTACCAGGGGAGGGCCCCAGCATTTT.

This clonotype was counted many times. The rearrangement links TRBV7-2 to TRBJ1-2, with 10 bases fitting TRBD1. This CDR3 has 16 amino acids. Losses at the gene ends were 5 bases for V and 1 base for J; bases not matched to a gene: 7. Germline V gives CDR1 SGHTA, CDR2 FQGNSA. This CDR3 is CASSLTGTGDNYGYTF. CDR3 coding DNA: TGTGCCAGCAGCCTGACAGGGACAGGGGATAACTATGGCTACACCTTC.

This clonotype was recorded at least ten times. The V call is TRBV7-2, the J call TRBJ1-6; D is unclear. V was cut by 5 bases and J by 13 bases, with 12 bases left in between. The CDR3 runs 12 residues. The germline CDR1 and CDR2 sequences are SGHTA and FQGNSA. The CDR3: CASSPPIGPLHF. The CDR3 DNA is TGTGCCAGCAGCCCCCCGATTGGGCCCCTCCACTTT.